This is a list of T cell receptor beta chains from one sample in a study of T cell repertoires in cytomegalovirus infection. TCRdb independently ran MiXCR on the reads; one entry per CDR3 protein. The sample contains 150,000 to 200,000 distinct CDR3 sequences, approximately 14% of which appear only once. The sample was PBMCs. These receptors all come from a human donor in good health (CMV status not recorded). Some clones in this sample may be carry-over from other donors' samples. Each CDR3 is given with its conserved first and last residue. A D gene is named only where the DNA matches it firmly. Not every row has a clone size; where given, it reads once, few, many or a size class.

J,D,size,V,CDR3,DNA
TRBJ1-1,TRBD1,-,TRBV10-3,CAIRDRGGAEAFF,TGTGCCATCAGGGACAGGGGAGGGGCTGAAGCTTTCTTT
TRBJ2-7,-,-,TRBV6-2/TRBV6-3,CASKGQTSSYEQYF,TGTGCCAGCAAAGGACAGACGAGCTCCTACGAGCAGTACTTC
TRBJ1-4,TRBD1,few,TRBV12-5,CASAPDRGHEKLFF,TGTGCTAGTGCTCCAGACAGGGGACATGAAAAACTGTTTTTT
TRBJ1-1,TRBD1,few,TRBV29-1,CSVDGQGMNTEAFF,TGCAGCGTTGACGGACAGGGAATGAACACTGAAGCTTTCTTT
TRBJ2-5,TRBD1,-,TRBV14,CASSVRTGWQETQYF,TGTGCCAGCAGCGTCCGGACAGGGTGGCAAGAGACCCAGTACTTC
TRBJ2-1,TRBD2,-,TRBV19,CASSIGLAESTIYNEQFF,TGTGCCAGTAGTATAGGTCTAGCGGAATCTACTATATACAATGAGCAGTTCTTC
TRBJ2-3,-,-,TRBV5-1,CASTGRDTQYF,TGCGCCAGCACGGGTAGAGATACGCAGTATTTT
TRBJ2-7,-,few,TRBV14,CASSQGGTVMESGLFWVYEQYF,TGTGCCAGCAGCCAAGGCGGGACGGTGATGGAGTCAGGGCTATTTTGGGTCTACGAGCAGTACTTC
TRBJ1-2,-,few,TRBV2,CASSRQGGRYTF,TGTGCCAGCAGTAGGCAGGGTGGTCGCTACACCTTC
TRBJ1-2,TRBD1,once,TRBV20-1,CSASNRDREYGYTF,TGCAGTGCTTCTAACCGGGACAGGGAATATGGCTACACCTTC
TRBJ2-5,TRBD2,many,TRBV7-2,CASSSRTSGSSRETQYF,TGTGCCAGCAGCTCCCGGACTAGCGGGAGCAGTAGGGAGACCCAGTACTTC
TRBJ2-7,TRBD1,many,TRBV6-1,CASSEKDRGYIYEQYF,TGTGCCAGCAGTGAAAAGGACAGGGGATATATCTACGAGCAGTACTTC
TRBJ1-1,-,many,TRBV9,CASSQAHSEAFF,TGTGCCAGCAGCCAAGCTCACAGCGAAGCTTTCTTT
TRBJ1-1,-,few,TRBV7-3,CASSSLRQSEAFF,TGTGCCAGCAGCTCACTCCGGCAGTCTGAAGCTTTCTTT
TRBJ1-5,-,many,TRBV29-1,CSVNTGTNSNQPQHF,TGCAGCGTAAATACCGGGACAAATAGCAATCAGCCCCAGCATTTT
TRBJ1-2,TRBD1,few,TRBV20-1,CSAKTLPGQVFYGYTF,TGCAGTGCTAAAACACTACCGGGACAGGTATTCTATGGCTACACCTTC